The 23 T cell receptor delta chains given below trace back to one sample, sequenced in a study of gamma-delta chains in newborns, infants, children. TCRdb re-called clones from the reads via CATT. The sample gives approximately 1,300 delta-chain clones, roughly 1.1% of which show up once; roughly 32% is in the top ten. Sample: blood. The receptor set was obtained from a child in good health.

In this sample, this clone turned up a few times. It differs at one base from a far larger clone, so likely a read error. Other DNA sequences in this specimen translate into the identical CDR3. This chain uses TRDV2 with TRDJ3; D gene ambiguous. CDR3 length: 20 residues. The V and J ends lost 0 bases and 0 bases respectively, with 17 bases between them. Looked up from germline, CDR1 is GEAIGNYY and CDR2 is EKD. The chain's CDR3 is CACDTLKRIPSSWDTRQMFF. The CDR3 region has the DNA TGTGCCTGTGACACCTTGAAGAGGATTCCAAGCTCCTGGGACACCCGACAGATGTTTTTC.

On this clone itself: This probably arose from a read error, given a far larger clone one base away. Other DNA sequences in this sample translate to the same CDR3. V and J are TRDV2 and TRDJ1; 13 bases fit TRDD3. Germline CDR1 reads GEAIGNYY; CDR2 reads EKD. The CDR3 is 20 residues long. This CDR3 is CACDPVVTTGGYADTDKLIF. The DNA of the CDR3 is TGCGCCTGTGACCCAGTCGTTACTACTGGGGGATACGCCGACACCGATAAACTCATCTTT.

This clone was picked up a small number of times. A much larger clone is a single base away; this may be a read error. The CDR3 DNA follows: TGTGCCCGTGACCTCGTACTGGGGCATAAACTCATCTTT. It is translated as CARDLVLGHKLIF. The chain uses TRDV2 and TRDJ1, with 7 bases aligning to TRDD3. Looked up from germline, CDR1 is GEAIGNYY and CDR2 is EKD. There are 13 residues in the CDR3.

There are a few counts of this clone. The TCRdb protein comes from a much larger clone and disagrees with this DNA's translation at residue 7, likely due to a read error; the protein given here is derived from the DNA. J is TRDJ3 and V is TRDV2, with TRDD3 as a possible D gene (5 bases). Germline-derived CDR1 and CDR2 are GEAIGNYY and EKD. V lost 1 base to trimming and J lost 0 bases, with 15 bases between them. CDR3 length: 19 residues. CDR3 sequence (DNA): TGTGCCTGTGACACTGGGAGATACTCGAGCTCCTGGGACACCCGACAGATGTTTTTC. It encodes CACDTGRYSSSWDTRQMFF.

In its sample, this clone was seen a few times. A read error is the likely source, as a far larger clone sits one nucleotide away. The V gene is TRDV2, the J gene TRDJ3, with TRDD3 matching over 7 bases. The trim removed 3 bases at V and 0 bases at J, leaving 16 bases unmatched. Germline V CDR1 and CDR2: GEAIGNYY, EKD. This CDR3 contains 21 residues. CDR3 region: CACDAAEGGGTSSWDTRQMFF. In DNA, the CDR3 is TGTGCCTGTGACGCTGCCGAGGGTGGGGGAACGAGCTCCTGGGACACCCGACAGATGTTTTTC.

A word on this clone: TCRdb lists the protein of a much larger clone for this DNA, which differs at residue 9, so this is likely a read error; the protein given here is translated from the DNA itself. J is TRDJ3 and V is TRDV2; D is uncertain. Germline V gene sequence: CDR1 GEAIGNYY, CDR2 EKD. The CDR3 has 20 residues. V gave up 0 bases and J gave up 0 bases, with 17 bases separating them. Written as DNA, the CDR3 is TGTGCCTGTGACACCTTGAAGCGGGTTCCAAGCTCCTGGGACACCCGACAGATGTTTTTC. Translating gives CACDTLKRVPSSWDTRQMFF.

By its share, this clone is medium-sized. One base away lies a much larger clone, so this may be a sequencing read error. The CDR3 DNA is TGTGCCTGTGACGCCCTACCGGGGGATAGCTCCTGGGACACCCGACAGATGTTTTTC. Protein product: CACDALPGDSSWDTRQMFF. The chain employs TRDV2 and TRDJ3; TRDD3 matches at 8 bases. J was trimmed by 0 bases and V by 3 bases; bases with no gene match: 9. CDR1 GEAIGNYY and CDR2 EKD come from the germline V gene. The CDR3 loop spans 19 amino acids.

This clone was picked up a small number of times. With only one base between it and a far larger clone, this is likely a read error. This specimen includes other DNA sequences encoding the same CDR3. This sequence joins TRDV2 and TRDJ3; TRDD3 aligns across 13 bases. Per the germline V gene, CDR1 is GEAIGNYY and CDR2 is EKD. This CDR3 has 23 amino acids. The CDR3 protein is CACDLPSTGGYAPSSWDTRQMFF. The CDR3 DNA reads TGTGCTTGTGACCTACCAAGTACTGGGGGATACGCGCCAAGCTCCTGGGACACCCGACAGATGTTTTTC.

A note on this clone: The protein that TCRdb holds for this DNA derives from a much larger clone and differs from the translated DNA at residue 8, which likely indicates a read error; the protein shown here is translated from the DNA. The chain carries TRDV2 and TRDJ1, with D tentatively TRDD3 (6 bases). Germline V gene data show CDR1 as GEAIGNYY and CDR2 as EKD. V gave up 3 bases and J gave up 0 bases, with 22 bases separating them. The CDR3 extends over 18 amino acids. The CDR3 region has the DNA TGTGCCTGTGACCTTATACTGGTGGATACACGGTACACCGATAAACTCATCTTT. It specifies CACDLILVDTRYTDKLIF.

On this clone: This likely reflects a read error, since a far larger clone is one base away. At the DNA level, this CDR3 is encoded by other sequences in the same sample as well. CDR3 loop: CACDAVLGDTELIF. CDR3 in DNA: TGTGCCTGTGACGCGGTGCTGGGGGATACCGAACTCATCTTT. The rearrangement uses TRDV2 and TRDJ1; TRDD3 matches 11 bases. This CDR3 comprises 14 residues. With 3 bases clipped from V and 9 bases from J, the junction kept 8 bases outside the gene matches. Germline V lookup: CDR1 GEAIGNYY, CDR2 EKD.

Details on this clone: A read error likely explains why the TCRdb protein, taken from a much larger clone, differs from this DNA's translation at residue 9; the protein shown is translated from the DNA. This sequence joins TRDV2 and TRDJ1; D might be TRDD3 (5 bases). The germline gives CDR1 GEAIGNYY, CDR2 EKD. The CDR3 loop spans 19 amino acids. Trimming removed 0 bases at V and 0 bases at J, with 22 bases between. CDR3 in DNA: TGTGCCTGTGACACCGTGGATAGGGGCCTTACCTCACACACCGATAAACTCATCTTT. Translated, it gives CACDTVDRGLTSHTDKLIF.

Concerning this clone itself: The database protein in TCRdb disagrees with the DNA translation at residue 16; the sequence shown here was translated from the DNA. CDR3 in amino acids: CACDTGGYGSRDTRQTFF. CDR3 nucleotide sequence: TGTGCCTGTGACACCGGTGGATACGGCTCCCGGGACACCCGACAGACGTTTTTC. The gene calls are TRDV2 and TRDJ3, with 7 bases lining up with TRDD3. The CDR3 sequence is 18 residues long. Germline CDR1 and CDR2: GEAIGNYY and EKD.

With regard to this clone: This clone may be a read error of a much larger clone one base away. The J gene is TRDJ1, the V gene TRDV2; D gene uncertain. The CDR3 has 15 amino acids. Trimming stripped 2 bases from V and 13 bases from J, with 25 bases between. Looked up from germline, CDR1 is GEAIGNYY and CDR2 is EKD. The CDR3 region has the DNA TGTGCCTGTGACAAGGTGGAACGGTTTACTGATGAACCCATCTTT. This gives the protein CACDKVERFTDEPIF.

This clone has just one count. V is TRDV2 and J is TRDJ1, with TRDD3 matching 8 bases. The length of the CDR3 is 14 residues. V lost 3 bases to trimming and J lost 3 bases; unmatched junction nucleotides: 5. CDR1 GEAIGNYY and CDR2 EKD come from the germline V gene. Here the CDR3 DNA reads TGTGCCTGTGACGCGTGGGGGATGGCCGATAAACTCATCTTT. Translating it yields CACDAWGMADKLIF.

This clone was found a few times. The mismatch at residue 10 between this DNA's translation and the TCRdb protein of a much larger clone likely reflects a read error; the protein shown is translated from the DNA. The chain links TRDV2 to TRDJ3; 9 positions match TRDD3. This CDR3 comprises 18 residues. Germline CDR1 GEAIGNYY, CDR2 EKD. The junction had 9 bases not matched to a gene; V was cut back by 5 bases and J by 2 bases. The DNA for the CDR3 is TGTGCCTGTGTCACAGGGGGATACAGCCCCTGGGACACCCGACAGATGTTTTTC. It codes for CACVTGGYSPWDTRQMFF.

This clone was picked up a small number of times. Translating this DNA gives a protein that differs at residue 8 from the TCRdb one, which belongs to a much larger clone; a read error is likely, and the protein shown is this translation. The chain uses TRDV2 and TRDJ1; tentatively, D is TRDD3 (5 bases). Trimming stripped 3 bases from V and 2 bases from J, with 18 bases between. Germline V gene sequence: CDR1 GEAIGNYY, CDR2 EKD. This CDR3 comprises 16 residues. CDR3 loop: CACDSVGGTQTDKLIF. The CDR3 nucleotides read TGTGCCTGTGACTCCGTCGGGGGTACTCAAACCGATAAACTCATCTTT.

In the case of this clone: This DNA's translation differs at residue 7 from TCRdb's protein, which comes from a much larger clone; a read error is likely, and the protein shown is translated from the DNA. The rearrangement uses TRDV1 and TRDJ1, with TRDD3 as a possible D gene (6 bases). Germline lookup yields CDR1 TSWWSYY and CDR2 QGS. Trimming cost V 2 bases and J 6 bases, with 16 bases left between them. CDR3 size: 15 residues. The CDR3 protein is CALGETPYLGNKLIF. CDR3 nucleotide sequence: TGTGCTCTTGGGGAAACCCCCTACCTGGGGAATAAACTCATCTTT.

A note on this clone: A far bigger clonotype differs at one base, so this is likely a read error. The J gene is TRDJ1, the V gene TRDV2; D may be TRDD3 (6 bases). CDR3 size: 21 residues. Germline CDR1 GEAIGNYY, CDR2 EKD. V dropped 0 bases and J dropped 0 bases, with 28 bases sitting between them. The CDR3 loop is CACDTPFSPRTGRYNTDKLIF. CDR3 in DNA: TGTGCCTGTGACACCCCCTTTAGCCCGCGTACTGGGAGATACAACACCGATAAACTCATCTTT.

This clone was detected a few times. A far larger clone lies a single base away; this is likely a read error. Other DNA sequences within the sample encode an identical CDR3. The chain employs TRDV2 and TRDJ1; D perhaps matches TRDD3 (6 bases). In germline, CDR1 is GEAIGNYY, CDR2 EKD. This CDR3 has 16 residues. The CDR3 bases are TGTGCATGTGACGCCCTTGGGGGTCAACACACCGATAAACTCATCTTT. The encoded protein is CACDALGGQHTDKLIF.

Of note for this clone: The mismatch at residue 14 between this DNA's translation and the TCRdb protein of a much larger clone likely reflects a read error; the protein shown is translated from the DNA. The chain combines TRDV2 with TRDJ1, with 8 bases aligning to TRDD3. Germline CDR1 and CDR2: GEAIGNYY and EKD. CDR3 size: 15 residues. In DNA form, the CDR3 reads TGTGCCTGTGACACCGCGGGGATACCGGCCGATAAACTCACCTTT. It translates to CACDTAGIPADKLTF.

Turning to this clone: Only one base separates this from a far larger clonotype, so it likely reflects a read error. V gene TRDV2 combines with J gene TRDJ3, with TRDD3 matching over 13 bases. The CDR3 length is 23 residues. Germline V lookup: CDR1 GEAIGNYY, CDR2 EKD. The junction had 16 bases not matched to a gene; V was cut back by 3 bases and J by 0 bases. CDR3 nucleotide sequence: TGTGCCTGTGACCTACCAAGTACTGGGGGATACGTGCCAAGCTCCTGGGACACCCGACAGATGTTTTTC. Its translation: CACDLPSTGGYVPSSWDTRQMFF.

This clone was seen more than once but under ten times. The chain carries TRDV2 and TRDJ1, with D tentatively TRDD3 (6 bases). The germline V gene encodes CDR1 GEAIGNYY and CDR2 EKD. The CDR3 sequence is 19 residues long. The V end lost 3 bases, the J end lost 4 bases, and 29 bases lay between the germline ends. CDR3 amino acids: CACDRLNSRGGLYGDKLIF. DNA for the CDR3: TGTGCCTGTGACCGACTTAATTCACGAGGGGGACTGTATGGCGATAAACTCATCTTT.

Worth noting for this clone: With a far larger clone one base away, a read error is the likely cause. Other DNA sequences within the sample encode an identical CDR3. The gene calls are TRDV2 and TRDJ1; 10 nucleotides align to TRDD3. CDR1 GEAIGNYY and CDR2 EKD come from the germline V gene. The CDR3 has 15 amino acids. CDR3 sequence: CACDTLGDSGDKLIF. CDR3 nucleotides: TGTGCCTGCGACACGCTGGGGGATAGTGGCGATAAACTCATCTTT.